This T cell receptor (beta chain) was found in a study of neurological immune-mediated disorders. Across the study: Relapsing-remitting forms accounted for most of the roughly 35 multiple sclerosis patients and secondary progressive forms for 3.

Regarding the study as a whole: According to phylogenetic grouping, one related-CDR3 cluster, a possible signature, contained the repertoires of 18 of 34 multiple sclerosis patients.

This clonotype appeared many times. Its antigen is unidentified. The CDR3 is made up of 12 amino acids. Germline V gene lookup returns CDR1 SGHRS and CDR2 YFSETQ. V lost 0 bases, J lost 3 bases, and 4 bases lay in between. cDNA synthesis was performed by 5'RACE with 10-nucleotide random UMIs. Every sequencing run gave over 170 million TCR-beta sequences, taken from 15-18 subjects. TCRdb ran MiXCR on the 5' RACE reads and lists one entry per CDR3 protein. The data show about 41,000 distinct CDR3 sequences, 2% to 3% seen once. Material for sequencing was PBMCs. This receptor was taken from a man in his thirties or forties with multiple sclerosis. V is TRBV5-1 and J is TRBJ2-7, with no clear D. CDR3: CASSLDVYEQYF. As DNA, the CDR3 is TGCGCCAGCAGCTTGGATGTCTACGAGCAGTACTTC. The complete variable domain, with remaining parts taken from reference TRBV5-1 and TRBJ2-7, reads KAGVTQTPRYLIKTRGQQVTLSCSPISGHRSVSWYQQTPGQGLQFLFEYFSETQRNKGNFPGRFSGRQFSNSRSEMNVSTLELGDSALYLCASSLDVYEQYFGPGTRLTVT.